These 21 T cell receptor beta chains came from one sample sequenced in a study of control samples from healthy donors and cancer patients. Assay: immunoSEQ multiplex PCR; the TCRdb copy retains only in-frame clones and omits some. The sample yields approximately 150,000 clones, over 95% seen once. Sample: blood. All receptors derive from a woman aged 25 to 45 in good health.

The count of this clone is one. This chain links TRBV3-1 (or the pseudogene TRBV3-2) with TRBJ2-7, with D possibly TRBD1 on 5 matching bases. Germline-derived CDR1 and CDR2 are LGHDT and YNNKEL (reference sequence). V lost 3 bases and J lost 2, with 8 bases in between. The CDR3 spans 13 residues. CDR3 DNA: TGTGCCAGCAGCCACGACAGCACCTACGAGCAGTACTTC. Translation: CASSHDSTYEQYF.

The CDR3 bases are TGTGCCAGTAGTATCACAGGGAGCTCCTATAATTCACCCCTCCACTTT. Its protein is CASSITGSSYNSPLHF. The chain links TRBV19 to TRBJ1-6, with D perhaps matching TRBD1 (6 bases). The V end lost 3 bases, the J end lost 0 bases, and 9 bases lay between the germline ends. The germline gives CDR1 LNHDA, CDR2 SQIVND (reference sequence). The CDR3 runs to 16 residues.

The chain is built from TRBV7-9 and TRBJ2-1; TRBD1 is a possible D gene (6 bases). The V gene lost 3 bases and the J gene lost 6 bases, with 9 bases spanning the gap. Germline CDR1 is SEHNR and CDR2 is FQNEAQ (reference sequence). The CDR3 extends over 13 amino acids. The CDR3: CASSFGGRNEQFF. In DNA, the CDR3 is TGTGCCAGCAGCTTTGGGGGCCGCAATGAGCAGTTCTTC.

DNA for the CDR3: TGTGCCAGCAGCTTAGTGGGACCCGGCTATGGCTACACCTTC. This translates into CASSLVGPGYGYTF. The chain uses TRBV7-9 and TRBJ1-2, with D maybe TRBD1 (5 bases). Germline CDR1 and CDR2: SEHNR and FQNEAQ (reference sequence). Trimming took off 1 base at V and 4 bases at J, with 10 bases between the two ends. The length of the CDR3 is 14 residues.

Concerning this clone: Other DNA sequences within the sample encode an identical CDR3. Here the CDR3 reads CSGGGTDTQYF. Written as DNA, the CDR3 is TGCAGCGGGGGGGGAACAGATACGCAGTATTTT. J is TRBJ2-3 and V is TRBV20-1; 8 nucleotides agree with TRBD2. The germline V gene encodes CDR1 DFQATT and CDR2 SNEGSKA (reference sequence). This CDR3 spans 11 amino acids.

This clone showed up just once. V gene TRBV6-4 combines with J gene TRBJ2-2; the match to TRBD2 covers 11 bases. Germline V gene sequence: CDR1 MRHNA, CDR2 SNTAGT. Unmatched junction bases numbered 8, after V lost 6 bases and J lost 2 bases. This CDR3 spans 17 amino acids. In nucleotides, the CDR3 is TGTGCCAGCAGCGATGGGACTAGCGGCGATAACACCGGGGAGCTGTTTTTT. Its translation: CASSDGTSGDNTGELFF.

The chain is built from TRBV5-1 and TRBJ2-2; D uncertain. With 2 bases removed from V and 6 bases from J, the gap between germline ends came to 8 bases. CDR1 and CDR2 from the germline V gene are SGHRS and YFSETQ. The CDR3 covers 13 residues. Here the CDR3 DNA reads TGCGCCAGCAGCTTCATGGGGTCCGGGGAGCTGTTTTTT. Translated, it gives CASSFMGSGELFF. The full variable domain, its missing parts supplied by reference TRBV5-1 and TRBJ2-2, is KAGVTQTPRYLIKTRGQQVTLSCSPISGHRSVSWYQQTPGQGLQFLFEYFSETQRNKGNFPGRFSGRQFSNSRSEMNVSTLELGDSALYLCASSFMGSGELFFGEGSRLTVL.

Only one count was recorded for this clone. The rearrangement links TRBV27 to TRBJ1-3, with 7 bases that match TRBD1. J lost 4 bases, V lost 2 bases, and 5 bases had no gene match. Germline CDR1 is MNHEY and CDR2 is SMNVEV (reference sequence). This CDR3 spans 15 amino acids. The CDR3 DNA reads TGTGCCAGCAGTTTAGGGCAGGGGGGAGGAAACACCATATATTTT. The encoded protein is CASSLGQGGGNTIYF.

J is TRBJ1-2 and V is TRBV3-1 (or the pseudogene TRBV3-2); 8 nucleotides align to TRBD1. Looked up from germline, CDR1 is LGHDT and CDR2 is YNNKEL (reference sequence). The CDR3 runs to 13 residues. V shed 0 bases and J 8 bases; nucleotides not matched to a gene: 2. The CDR3 sequence: CASSQDRGQGYTF. In nucleotides, the CDR3 is TGTGCCAGCAGCCAAGACAGGGGGCAGGGCTACACCTTC.

This chain links TRBV6-6 with TRBJ2-2, with 13 bases aligning to TRBD2. The CDR3 consists of 15 residues. CDR1 MNHNY and CDR2 SVGAGI come from the germline V gene (reference sequence). Trimming removed 5 bases from V and 6 bases from J; junction bases left unmatched: 3. CDR3 nucleotides: TGTGCCAGCAGTCCGGGACTAGCGGGACCCGGGGAGCTGTTTTTT. This encodes CASSPGLAGPGELFF.

The rearrangement joins TRBV5-6 to TRBJ2-7; 10 bases are a match to TRBD2. V gave up 0 bases and J gave up 5 bases; unmatched junction bases: 5. CDR3 length equals 15 residues. CDR1 is SGHDT, CDR2 YYEEEE, per germline. CDR3 sequence: CASSLVASGSHEQYF. The DNA of the CDR3 is TGTGCCAGCAGCTTGGTGGCTAGCGGGAGCCACGAGCAGTACTTC.

V gene TRBV7-9 combines with J gene TRBJ1-2; TRBD1 is a possible D gene (5 bases). The germline gives CDR1 SEHNR, CDR2 FQNEAQ (reference sequence). Trimming pared 2 bases from V and 6 bases from J, leaving 16 bases between. This CDR3 comprises 15 residues. This CDR3 is CASSLSKGQGNGYTF. The CDR3 nucleotides read TGTGCCAGCAGCTTATCCAAAGGACAAGGGAATGGCTACACCTTC. Complete variable domain (other parts from reference TRBV7-9 and TRBJ1-2): DTGVSQNPRHKITKRGQNVTFRCDPISEHNRLYWYRQTLGQGPEFLTYFQNEAQLEKSRLLSDRFSAERPKGSFSTLEIQRTEQGDSAMYLCASSLSKGQGNGYTFGSGTRLTVV.

V gene TRBV30 combines with J gene TRBJ1-3, with D hard to call. Germline CDR1 GTSNPN, CDR2 SVGIG (reference sequence). V lost 4 bases and J 3 bases, leaving 4 bases between the germline ends. CDR3 length: 11 amino acids. The CDR3, as DNA: TGTGCCTGGATGAGTGGAAACACCATATATTTT. Translation: CAWMSGNTIYF.

The chain employs TRBV24-1 and TRBJ2-7; tentatively, D is TRBD2 (6 bases). The germline V and J ends were trimmed by 4 bases and 2 bases, with 14 bases remaining between them. Per germline, CDR1 KGHDR and CDR2 SFDVKD. This CDR3 is built from 15 residues. The chain's CDR3 is CATSDPTRGAYEQYF. DNA for the CDR3: TGTGCCACCAGTGACCCGACGCGCGGGGCCTACGAGCAGTACTTC.

The chain carries TRBV7-9 and TRBJ2-1; D unresolved. This CDR3 is built from 18 residues. V lost 2 bases and J lost 5, with 22 bases in between. CDR1 and CDR2 (germline): SEHNR, FQNEAQ (reference sequence). CDR3 nucleotides: TGTGCCAGCAGCTTATTTGGCCCCCGGAAGGGCCTAAACAATGAGCAGTTCTTC. It codes for CASSLFGPRKGLNNEQFF. Drawing the rest from reference TRBV7-9 and TRBJ2-1, the complete variable domain is DTGVSQNPRHKITKRGQNVTFRCDPISEHNRLYWYRQTLGQGPEFLTYFQNEAQLEKSRLLSDRFSAERPKGSFSTLEIQRTEQGDSAMYLCASSLFGPRKGLNNEQFFGPGTRLTVL.

The genes are TRBV7-9 and TRBJ1-4; possible D gene TRBD1, 5 bases. Germline CDR1 and CDR2: SEHNR and FQNEAQ (reference sequence). The V end lost 1 base, the J end lost 5 bases, and 14 bases lay between the germline ends. This CDR3 is 16 amino acids long. CDR3 amino acids: CASSLGGFGLNEKLFF. CDR3 nucleotides: TGTGCCAGCAGCTTAGGGGGCTTCGGGCTGAATGAAAAACTGTTTTTT.

CDR3 sequence: CAWSTGTANSPLHF. In DNA form, the CDR3 reads TGTGCCTGGAGTACCGGGACGGCAAATTCACCCCTCCACTTT. The gene calls are TRBV30 and TRBJ1-6; tentatively, D is TRBD1 (5 bases). The CDR3 is made up of 14 amino acids. Per germline, CDR1 GTSNPN and CDR2 SVGIG (reference sequence). Deletions cut 2 bases from V and 7 bases from J, with 12 bases between.

This chain links TRBV10-1 with TRBJ2-5; tentative D call: TRBD1 (6 bases). The CDR3 consists of 14 residues. The ends were cut back, 8 bases at V and 3 bases at J, with 16 bases in the middle. Germline values: CDR1 WNHNN, CDR2 SYGVQD (reference sequence). As DNA, the CDR3 is TGCGCCAGCCCAAAAAAGGGGGTGGAAGAGACCCAGTACTTC. Protein: CASPKKGVEETQYF.

This chain connects TRBV5-1 to TRBJ2-1, with TRBD1 as a possible D gene (6 bases). V lost 0 bases and J 1 base, leaving 14 bases between the germline ends. Germline V CDR1 and CDR2: SGHRS, YFSETQ. The CDR3 has 17 residues. CDR3 residues: CASSLGPRQGSYNEQFF. The CDR3 DNA reads as TGCGCCAGCAGCTTGGGGCCGAGGCAGGGGTCCTACAATGAGCAGTTCTTC.

V gene TRBV29-1 combines with J gene TRBJ2-7; 8 bases align to TRBD1. V dropped 1 base and J dropped 2; count of bases not matched to a gene: 7. The CDR3 contains 15 residues. From germline, CDR1 is SQVTM and CDR2 ANQGSEA. The CDR3 loop reads CSVEVGRGPPYEQYF. In DNA form, the CDR3 reads TGCAGCGTTGAAGTCGGCAGGGGGCCCCCCTACGAGCAGTACTTC.

The J gene is TRBJ1-1, the V gene TRBV6-1; TRBD1 might be the D (6 bases). The V end lost 3 bases, the J end lost 8 bases, and 10 bases lay between the germline ends. The CDR3 covers 12 residues. Germline V CDR1 and CDR2: MNHNS, SASEGT. In DNA, the CDR3 is TGTGCCAGCAGTGAGGGGGCGGGAGAAGCTTTCTTT. Translating it yields CASSEGAGEAFF.